Below are 32 T cell receptor beta chains sequenced from a single sample in a study of cytomegalovirus exposure and HLA in healthy donors. The PCR employed 60 Vbeta primers together with 13 Jbeta primers. Generated by immunoSEQ multiplex PCR, the TCRdb table keeps only in-frame clones and is missing some. The sample lists about 120,000 clones, about 80% occurring once. The sample comprised PBMCs. These receptors came from a woman aged 35 to 49 in good health and CMV-seropositive.

This chain uses TRBV9 with TRBJ2-1; 7 bases map to TRBD2. The CDR3 contains 15 residues. Germline CDR1 reads SGDLS; CDR2 reads YYNGEE. V was clipped by 0 bases and J by 3 bases; unmatched bases: 3. The chain's CDR3 is CASSVGGGSYNEQFF. The CDR3, as DNA: TGTGCCAGCAGCGTAGGGGGCGGGAGCTACAATGAGCAGTTCTTC.

The V gene is TRBV4-1, the J gene TRBJ2-6; TRBD1 is a possible D gene (6 bases). The germline CDR1 and CDR2 sequences are MGHRA and YSYEKL. This CDR3 spans 17 amino acids. V lost 3 bases and J lost 0, with 12 bases in between. DNA of the CDR3: TGCGCCAGCAGCCAGCCACAGGGTAGCTCTGGGGCCAACGTCCTGACTTTC. It encodes CASSQPQGSSGANVLTF.

V and J are TRBV5-1 and TRBJ2-7, with unresolved D. Deletions cut 0 bases from V and 6 bases from J, with 13 bases between. Looked up from germline, CDR1 is SGHRS and CDR2 is YFSETQ. The CDR3 is made up of 14 amino acids. The CDR3 protein is CASSLVASSFEQYF. DNA for the CDR3: TGCGCCAGCAGCTTGGTAGCATCTTCGTTCGAGCAGTACTTC. Supplemented by reference TRBV5-1 and TRBJ2-7, the full variable domain reads KAGVTQTPRYLIKTRGQQVTLSCSPISGHRSVSWYQQTPGQGLQFLFEYFSETQRNKGNFPGRFSGRQFSNSRSEMNVSTLELGDSALYLCASSLVASSFEQYFGPGTRLTVT.

The chain links TRBV5-4 to TRBJ1-1; possibly TRBD1 for D (5 bases). This CDR3 is 15 amino acids long. Deletions cut 0 bases from V and 3 bases from J, with 12 bases between. CDR1 and CDR2 (germline): SGHNT, YYREEE (reference sequence). CDR3 protein: CASSLEPGLDTEAFF. CDR3 nucleotide sequence: TGTGCCAGCAGCTTGGAACCAGGGTTGGACACTGAAGCTTTCTTT.

V usage is TRBV7-9 and J usage is TRBJ1-5, with D maybe TRBD1 (6 bases). Germline CDR1 SEHNR, CDR2 FQNEAQ (reference sequence). The CDR3 contains 12 residues. V lost 5 bases and J lost 5, with 7 bases in between. In DNA, the CDR3 is TGTGCCAGCAGCGCAGGGGATCAGCCCCAGCATTTT. Translation: CASSAGDQPQHF.

The chain recombines TRBV6-5 with TRBJ1-1; possibly TRBD1 for D (6 bases). Germline loops: CDR1 MNHEY, CDR2 SVGAGI. Deletions cut 5 bases from V and 6 bases from J, with 13 bases between. This CDR3 contains 13 residues. The CDR3 region has the DNA TGTGCCAGCAGTGTTACAGGGAAGTCTGAAGCTTTCTTT. Its translation is CASSVTGKSEAFF.

The genes are TRBV7-8 and TRBJ1-2; D possibly corresponds to TRBD1 (6 bases). This CDR3 has 14 residues. V dropped 4 bases and J dropped 4 bases, with 13 bases sitting between them. The germline gives CDR1 SGHVS, CDR2 FQNEAQ. The CDR3 spells CASSSTRTAYGYTF. The CDR3 region has the DNA TGTGCCAGCAGCTCCACACGGACAGCCTATGGCTACACCTTC.

V gene TRBV5-1 combines with J gene TRBJ2-3; no clear D. Per the germline V gene, CDR1 is SGHRS and CDR2 is YFSETQ. Trimming took off 4 bases at V and 0 bases at J, with 9 bases between the two ends. The CDR3 contains 14 residues. The CDR3, as DNA: TGCGCCAGCAGCCCCTCCGTCAGCACAGATACGCAGTATTTT. Amino acids: CASSPSVSTDTQYF.

The chain carries TRBV28 and TRBJ1-4; perhaps TRBD1 as D (5 bases). Trimming left V 8 bases short and J 2 bases short, with 21 bases between. The CDR3 is 17 amino acids. Looked up from germline, CDR1 is MDHEN and CDR2 is SYDVKM. The CDR3 loop reads CASGGLMMMTTNEKLFF. The DNA for the CDR3 is TGTGCCAGCGGGGGACTGATGATGATGACGACTAATGAAAAACTGTTTTTT.

In DNA, the CDR3 is TGTGCCAGCAGCCCCTTCAACACCGGGGAGCTGTTTTTT. Protein product: CASSPFNTGELFF. This chain connects TRBV11-3 to TRBJ2-2; unclear D gene. V lost 5 bases and J 2 bases, leaving 6 bases between the germline ends. There are 13 residues in the CDR3. CDR1 and CDR2 from the germline V gene are SGHNT and YENEEA.

The chain has TRBV27 and TRBJ2-3; 9 bases are a match to TRBD1. J was trimmed by 4 bases and V by 3 bases; bases with no gene match: 8. CDR3 length: 16 residues. Germline V gene data show CDR1 as MNHEY and CDR2 as SMNVEV (reference sequence). CDR3 nucleotide sequence: TGTGCCAGCAGTTTTGATCACAGGGGGCGCCCAGATACGCAGTATTTT. Translated, it gives CASSFDHRGRPDTQYF.

This rearrangement joins TRBV9 to TRBJ2-7, with D possibly being TRBD1 (5 bases). V was cut by 0 bases and J by 4 bases, with 11 bases left in between. This CDR3 region has 14 residues. CDR1 and CDR2 from the germline V gene are SGDLS and YYNGEE. CDR3 bases: TGTGCCAGCAGCGTAGATGGCAGGGCGTACGAGCAGTACTTC. Protein product: CASSVDGRAYEQYF.

J is TRBJ1-1 and V is TRBV6-5, with no clear D. The CDR3 has 14 amino acids. The germline CDR1 and CDR2 sequences are MNHEY and SVGAGI. V lost 5 bases and J 0 bases, leaving 10 bases between the germline ends. CDR3 sequence (DNA): TGTGCCAGCAGTCCACATACAATGAACACTGAAGCTTTCTTT. It translates to CASSPHTMNTEAFF.

Only one count was recorded for this clone. The chain recombines TRBV5-6 with TRBJ1-5; possibly TRBD1 for D (6 bases). Germline loops: CDR1 SGHDT, CDR2 YYEEEE. Trimming took 7 bases from V and 5 from J, leaving 19 bases between them. The length of the CDR3 is 15 residues. CDR3 sequence reads: CASRQDTGIDQPQHF. As DNA, the CDR3 is TGTGCCAGCCGACAAGACACAGGGATCGATCAGCCCCAGCATTTT.

This chain joins TRBV30 and TRBJ2-5; the D is unclear. The V gene lost 2 bases and the J gene lost 5 bases, with 15 bases spanning the gap. Germline CDR1 GTSNPN, CDR2 SVGIG (reference sequence). This CDR3 region has 14 residues. The CDR3 is CAWSLKGRRETQYF. The CDR3, as DNA: TGTGCCTGGAGTTTGAAAGGCCGGCGGGAGACCCAGTACTTC.

The V gene is TRBV28, the J gene TRBJ2-3; 9 nucleotides agree with TRBD2. The CDR3 totals 15 residues. Per germline, CDR1 MDHEN and CDR2 SYDVKM. V gave up 5 bases and J gave up 2 bases; unmatched junction bases: 5. Written as DNA, the CDR3 is TGTGCCAGCAGTGTGCTAGCGGGATTCACAGATACGCAGTATTTT. Protein product: CASSVLAGFTDTQYF.

The chain links TRBV6-6 to TRBJ1-1; 8 nucleotides align to TRBD1. Germline V lookup: CDR1 MNHNY, CDR2 SVGAGI (reference sequence). The CDR3 consists of 14 residues. Losses at the gene ends were 6 bases for V and 11 bases for J; bases not matched to a gene: 14. The CDR3 region is CASSQTGDGWGAFF. Here the CDR3 DNA reads TGTGCCAGCAGCCAGACAGGGGACGGTTGGGGGGCTTTCTTT.

The rearrangement links TRBV7-8 to TRBJ1-1, with D unresolved. The CDR3 sequence is 17 residues long. V dropped 1 base and J dropped 2 bases, with 17 bases sitting between them. The germline V gene has CDR1 SGHVS and CDR2 FQNEAQ. For the CDR3, the DNA is TGTGCCAGCAGCTTAGGGGTATTGAGACAAAAAAACACTGAAGCTTTCTTT. Amino acids: CASSLGVLRQKNTEAFF.

The gene calls are TRBV9 and TRBJ2-7; D unclear. Trimming took off 0 bases at V and 5 bases at J, with 9 bases between the two ends. The CDR3 totals 13 residues. Germline V CDR1 and CDR2: SGDLS, YYNGEE. The CDR3 DNA sequence: TGTGCCAGCAGCGTAGGGTCAGGCGACGAGCAGTACTTC. Residues: CASSVGSGDEQYF. The full variable domain, with the rest looked up from reference TRBV9 and TRBJ2-7, is DSGVTQTPKHLITATGQRVTLRCSPRSGDLSVYWYQQSLDQGLQFLIQYYNGEERAKGNILERFSAQQFPDLHSELNLSSLELGDSALYFCASSVGSGDEQYFGPGTRLTVT.

The chain links TRBV9 to TRBJ2-3, with a weak D call TRBD1 (5 bases). V was shortened by 0 bases and J by 5 bases, with 16 bases between the two germline ends. Germline CDR1 SGDLS, CDR2 YYNGEE. The CDR3 has 16 amino acids. This CDR3 reads CASSVGGRGSVDTQYF. The CDR3 region has the DNA TGTGCCAGCAGCGTAGGGGGCCGAGGCAGTGTAGATACGCAGTATTTT.

The chain has TRBV5-5 and TRBJ2-7, with 11 bases fitting TRBD2. Germline values: CDR1 SGHKS, CDR2 YYEKEE (reference sequence). The CDR3 is 17 amino acids. V shed 0 bases and J 3 bases; nucleotides not matched to a gene: 8. The CDR3 DNA reads TGTGCCAGCAGCTTGGAACTTTTGACTAGCGGGATCTACGAGCAGTACTTC. Its protein is CASSLELLTSGIYEQYF.

V is TRBV29-1 and J is TRBJ1-2; 11 bases map to TRBD1. The trim removed 6 bases at V and 1 base at J, leaving 4 bases unmatched. The CDR3 totals 14 residues. Germline values: CDR1 SQVTM, CDR2 ANQGSEA. Written as DNA, the CDR3 is TGCAGCGTCGCCGGGACAGGGGGTAACTATGGCTACACCTTC. Its protein product is CSVAGTGGNYGYTF.

This clone was seen just once. The chain uses TRBV5-1 and TRBJ1-1; 9 bases are shared with TRBD1. Per the germline V gene, CDR1 is SGHRS and CDR2 is YFSETQ. The V and J ends lost 3 bases and 0 bases, in that order; junction bases with no gene match: 3. There are 15 residues in the CDR3. Written as DNA, the CDR3 is TGCGCCAGCAGCTGGACAGGGGACTTGAACACTGAAGCTTTCTTT. Its translation is CASSWTGDLNTEAFF.

The chain is built from TRBV30 and TRBJ2-3; perhaps TRBD1 as D (5 bases). Germline assignment: CDR1 GTSNPN and CDR2 SVGIG (reference sequence). The CDR3 extends over 12 amino acids. The germline V and J ends were trimmed by 3 bases and 4 bases, with 8 bases remaining between them. The CDR3 sequence: CAWSKGADTQYF. DNA for the CDR3: TGTGCCTGGAGCAAAGGGGCAGATACGCAGTATTTT.

The chain uses TRBV15 and TRBJ2-1; perhaps TRBD2 as D (6 bases). The CDR3 covers 17 residues. Germline V gene sequence: CDR1 LNHNV, CDR2 YYDKDF (reference sequence). V dropped 1 base and J dropped 0 bases, with 13 bases sitting between them. CDR3 nucleotides: TGTGCCACCAGCAGAGGGGAGGAGCGGAGCTCCTACAATGAGCAGTTCTTC. Translating gives CATSRGEERSSYNEQFF.

The chain carries TRBV28 and TRBJ2-1; 11 nucleotides align to TRBD2. The length of the CDR3 is 16 residues. Germline V gene data show CDR1 as MDHEN and CDR2 as SYDVKM. With V trimmed by 7 bases and J by 8 bases, 13 bases remained unmatched. The CDR3 loop reads CASTLGGTSGSYEQFF. CDR3 nucleotides: TGTGCCAGCACCCTAGGGGGCACTAGCGGGAGTTATGAGCAGTTCTTC.

The chain recombines TRBV30 with TRBJ2-1, with D possibly matching TRBD2 (5 bases). V lost 8 bases to trimming and J lost 6 bases, with 26 bases between them. Per germline, CDR1 GTSNPN and CDR2 SVGIG (reference sequence). The CDR3 is 16 residues long. The CDR3 spells CAAQNSGSGWFNEQFF. For the CDR3, the DNA is TGTGCCGCCCAGAATTCGGGATCCGGTTGGTTCAATGAGCAGTTCTTC.

The gene calls are TRBV10-1 and TRBJ2-1, with 9 bases aligning to TRBD2. This CDR3 spans 14 amino acids. V lost 10 bases, J lost 1 base, and 5 bases stayed unmatched. The germline V gene has CDR1 WNHNN and CDR2 SYGVQD (reference sequence). In DNA form, the CDR3 reads TGCGCCATCCAGCGGGGGGAATCCTACAATGAGCAGTTCTTC. Amino acid sequence: CAIQRGESYNEQFF.

This clone has just a few counts. The chain has TRBV4-1 and TRBJ2-3, with 7 bases identical to TRBD2. V dropped 0 bases and J dropped 6; count of bases not matched to a gene: 9. Germline CDR1 MGHRA, CDR2 YSYEKL. This CDR3 is built from 16 residues. The CDR3 nucleotides are TGCGCCAGCAGCCAAGAAGCAGCGGGACCGGTCGATACGCAGTATTTT. Translated: CASSQEAAGPVDTQYF.

CDR3 nucleotide sequence: TGTGCCAGCAGCTTGGCGTCCGGGACTAGCGAGAACAATGAGCAGTTCTTC. Amino acids: CASSLASGTSENNEQFF. This rearrangement joins TRBV5-5 to TRBJ2-1; 10 bases agree with TRBD2. Germline CDR1 reads SGHKS; CDR2 reads YYEKEE (reference sequence). The length of the CDR3 is 17 residues. V was clipped by 0 bases and J by 5 bases; unmatched bases: 8.

With respect to this clone: A read error may account for a junction end that differs from germline. The same CDR3 can be traced to other DNA sequences in this sample. In DNA, the CDR3 is TGCGCCAGTAGCCAAGACGCTCGGAGAAACTATGGCTACACCTTC. This sequence encodes CASSQDARRNYGYTF. The chain carries TRBV4-3 and TRBJ1-2; D is uncertain. This CDR3 has 15 residues. CDR1 is LGHNA and CDR2 is YSLEER in the germline V gene.

This chain uses TRBV29-1 with TRBJ2-1; possible D gene TRBD2, 5 bases. CDR3 length: 15 residues. Trimming removed 5 bases from V and 0 bases from J, with 14 bases in between. Germline V gene sequence: CDR1 SQVTM, CDR2 ANQGSEA. This CDR3 reads CSVSGRPSSYNEQFF. The CDR3 DNA follows: TGCAGCGTTAGCGGCAGGCCGAGCTCCTACAATGAGCAGTTCTTC.